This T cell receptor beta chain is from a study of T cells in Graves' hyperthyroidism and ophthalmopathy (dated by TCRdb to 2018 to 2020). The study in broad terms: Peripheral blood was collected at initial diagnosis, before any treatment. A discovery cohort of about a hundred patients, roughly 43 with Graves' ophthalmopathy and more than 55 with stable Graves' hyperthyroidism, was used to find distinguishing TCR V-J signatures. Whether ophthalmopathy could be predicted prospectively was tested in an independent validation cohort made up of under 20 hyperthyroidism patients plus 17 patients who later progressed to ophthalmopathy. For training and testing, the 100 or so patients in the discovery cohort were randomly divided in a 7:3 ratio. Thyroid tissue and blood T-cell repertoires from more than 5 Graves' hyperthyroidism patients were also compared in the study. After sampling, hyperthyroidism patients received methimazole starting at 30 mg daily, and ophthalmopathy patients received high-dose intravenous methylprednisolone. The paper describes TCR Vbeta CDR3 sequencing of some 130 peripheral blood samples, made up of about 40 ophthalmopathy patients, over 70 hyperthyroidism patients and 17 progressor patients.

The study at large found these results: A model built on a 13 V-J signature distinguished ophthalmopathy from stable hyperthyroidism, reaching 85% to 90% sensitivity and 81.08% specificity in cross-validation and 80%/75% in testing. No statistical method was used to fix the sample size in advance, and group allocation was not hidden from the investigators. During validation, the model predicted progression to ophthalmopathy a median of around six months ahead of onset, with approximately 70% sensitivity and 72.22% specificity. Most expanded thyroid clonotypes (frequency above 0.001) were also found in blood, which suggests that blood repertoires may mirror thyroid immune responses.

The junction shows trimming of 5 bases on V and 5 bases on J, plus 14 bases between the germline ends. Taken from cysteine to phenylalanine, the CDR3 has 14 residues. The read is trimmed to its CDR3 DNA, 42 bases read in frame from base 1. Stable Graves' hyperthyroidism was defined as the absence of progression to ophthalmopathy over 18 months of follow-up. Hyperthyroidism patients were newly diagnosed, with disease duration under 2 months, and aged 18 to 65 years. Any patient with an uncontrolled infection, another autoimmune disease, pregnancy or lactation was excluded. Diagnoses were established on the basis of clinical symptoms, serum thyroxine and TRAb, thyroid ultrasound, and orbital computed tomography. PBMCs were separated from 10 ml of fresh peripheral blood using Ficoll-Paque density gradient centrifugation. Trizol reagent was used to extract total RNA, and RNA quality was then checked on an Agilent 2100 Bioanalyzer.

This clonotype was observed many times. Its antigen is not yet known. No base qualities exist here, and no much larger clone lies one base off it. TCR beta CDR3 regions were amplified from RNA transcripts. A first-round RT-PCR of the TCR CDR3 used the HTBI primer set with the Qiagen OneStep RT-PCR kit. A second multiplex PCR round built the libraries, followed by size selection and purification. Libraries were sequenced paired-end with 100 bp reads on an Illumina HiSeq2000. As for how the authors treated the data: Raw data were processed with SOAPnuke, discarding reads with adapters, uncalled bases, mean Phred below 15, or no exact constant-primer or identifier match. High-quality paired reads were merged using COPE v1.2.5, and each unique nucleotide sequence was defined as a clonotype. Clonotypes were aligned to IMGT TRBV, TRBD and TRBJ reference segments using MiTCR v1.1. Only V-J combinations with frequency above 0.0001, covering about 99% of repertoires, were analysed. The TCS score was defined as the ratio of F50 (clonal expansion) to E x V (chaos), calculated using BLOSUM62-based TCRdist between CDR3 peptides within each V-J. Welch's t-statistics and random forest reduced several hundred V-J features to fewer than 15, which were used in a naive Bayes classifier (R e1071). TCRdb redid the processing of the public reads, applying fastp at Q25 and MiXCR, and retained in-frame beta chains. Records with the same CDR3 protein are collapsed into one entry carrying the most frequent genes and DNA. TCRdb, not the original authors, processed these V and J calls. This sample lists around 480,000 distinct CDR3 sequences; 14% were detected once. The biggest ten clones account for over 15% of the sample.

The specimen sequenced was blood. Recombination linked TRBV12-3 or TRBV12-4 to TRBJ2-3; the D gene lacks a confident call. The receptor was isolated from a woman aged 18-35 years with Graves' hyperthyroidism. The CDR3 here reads CASSQALSGDTQYF. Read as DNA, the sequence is TGTGCCAGCAGTCAGGCCCTCAGTGGAGATACGCAGTATTTT.